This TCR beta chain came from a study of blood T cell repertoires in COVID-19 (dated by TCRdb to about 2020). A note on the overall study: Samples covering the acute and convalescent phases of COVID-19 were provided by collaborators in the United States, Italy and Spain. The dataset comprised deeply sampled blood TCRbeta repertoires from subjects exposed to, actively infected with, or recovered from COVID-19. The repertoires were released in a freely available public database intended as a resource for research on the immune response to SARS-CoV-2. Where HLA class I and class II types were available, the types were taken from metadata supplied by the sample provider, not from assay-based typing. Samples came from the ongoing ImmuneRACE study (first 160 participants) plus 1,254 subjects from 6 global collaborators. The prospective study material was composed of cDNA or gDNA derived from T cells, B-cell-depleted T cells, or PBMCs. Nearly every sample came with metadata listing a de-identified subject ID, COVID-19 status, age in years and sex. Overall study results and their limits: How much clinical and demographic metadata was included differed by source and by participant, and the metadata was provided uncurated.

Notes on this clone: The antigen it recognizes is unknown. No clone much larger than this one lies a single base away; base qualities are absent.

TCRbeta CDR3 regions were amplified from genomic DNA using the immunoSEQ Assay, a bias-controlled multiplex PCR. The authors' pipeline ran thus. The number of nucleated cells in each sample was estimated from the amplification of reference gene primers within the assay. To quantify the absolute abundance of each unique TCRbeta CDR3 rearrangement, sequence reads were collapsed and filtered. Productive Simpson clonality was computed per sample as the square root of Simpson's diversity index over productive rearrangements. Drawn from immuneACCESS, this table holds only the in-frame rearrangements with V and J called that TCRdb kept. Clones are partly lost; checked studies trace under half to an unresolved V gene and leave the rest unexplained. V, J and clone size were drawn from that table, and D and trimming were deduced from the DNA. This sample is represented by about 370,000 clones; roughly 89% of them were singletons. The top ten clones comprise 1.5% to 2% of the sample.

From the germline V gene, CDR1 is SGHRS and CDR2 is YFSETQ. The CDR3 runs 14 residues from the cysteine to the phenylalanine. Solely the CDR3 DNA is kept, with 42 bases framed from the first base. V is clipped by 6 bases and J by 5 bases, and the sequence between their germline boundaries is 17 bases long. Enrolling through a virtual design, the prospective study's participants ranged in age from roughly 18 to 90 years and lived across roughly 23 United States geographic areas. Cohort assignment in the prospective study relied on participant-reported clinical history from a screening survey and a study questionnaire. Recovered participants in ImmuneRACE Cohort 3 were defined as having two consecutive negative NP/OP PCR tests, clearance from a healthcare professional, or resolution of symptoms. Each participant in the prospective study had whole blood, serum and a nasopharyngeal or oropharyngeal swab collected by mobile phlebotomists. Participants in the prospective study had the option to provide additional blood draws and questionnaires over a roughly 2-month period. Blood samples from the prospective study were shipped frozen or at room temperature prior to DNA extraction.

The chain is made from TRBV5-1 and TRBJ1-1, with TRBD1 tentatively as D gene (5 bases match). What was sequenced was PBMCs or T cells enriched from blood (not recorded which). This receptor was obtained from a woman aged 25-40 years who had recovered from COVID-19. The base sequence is TGCGCCAGCAACCTACGGGCAGGGTGGACTGAAGCTTTCTTT. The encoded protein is CASNLRAGWTEAFF.